This TCR beta chain appears in the sequencing data of a study of blood T cell repertoires in COVID-19. Overall study context: Sites across the United States, Italy and Spain contributed samples from acute and convalescent COVID-19. From T cells, B-cell-depleted T cells, or PBMCs came the material, which was cDNA or gDNA.

The V end lost 4 bases, the J end lost 0 bases, and 12 bases lay between the germline ends. CDR1 is SNHLY, CDR2 FYNNEI, per germline. The length of the CDR3 is 16 residues. Seattle participants joined during active infection and were tracked over time. In the study's own analysis: Reference gene primer amplification gave nucleated cell count estimates. Here immunoSEQ multiplex PCR was the method, and the copy in TCRdb shows in-frame clones only, minus some. That table supplies the V and J calls and clone size; D and trimming were determined from the DNA. Seen here are 200,000 to 250,000 clones, approximately 80% observed once, and the top ten hold about 7.8%.

The V call is TRBV2, the J call TRBJ1-4, with no clear D. This receptor was obtained from an elderly woman with COVID-19, enrolled during active disease. The sequenced sample was peripheral blood. CDR3 nucleotide sequence: TGTGCCAGCAGTGTCCTGACTCCCGCAACTAATGAAAAACTGTTTTTT. Its translation is CASSVLTPATNEKLFF.